Below, 15 T cell receptor beta chains from the same sample are listed, as sequenced in a study of blood T cell repertoires in COVID-19. The method was immunoSEQ multiplex PCR; TCRdb's version includes in-frame clones alone and lacks a portion of them. The sample lists 350,000 or so clones; around 89% were seen once. Material: peripheral blood. These TCRs come from a woman in her twenties or thirties with COVID-19, enrolled during active disease.

The J gene is TRBJ1-1, the V gene TRBV2, with a possible D match to TRBD1 (6 bases). The CDR3 sequence is 14 residues long. Trimming left V 5 bases short and J 2 bases short, with 12 bases between. From germline, CDR1 is SNHLY and CDR2 FYNNEI. The DNA of the CDR3 is TGTGCCAGCAGTTCAGACAGGACAAACACTGAAGCTTTCTTT. Amino acids: CASSSDRTNTEAFF. Supplemented by reference TRBV2 and TRBJ1-1, the full variable domain reads EPEVTQTPSHQVTQMGQEVILRCVPISNHLYFYWYRQILGQKVEFLVSFYNNEISEKSEIFDDQFSVERPDGSNFTLKIRSTKLEDSAMYFCASSSDRTNTEAFFGQGTRLTVV.

This clone was seen a few times. This chain connects TRBV6-1 to TRBJ1-6, with a tentative D call TRBD1 (6 bases). CDR3 size: 16 residues. CDR1 MNHNS and CDR2 SASEGT come from the germline V gene. With 2 bases removed from V and 8 bases from J, the gap between germline ends came to 16 bases. The CDR3 protein is CASSEPAGRQDSPLHF. Written as DNA, the CDR3 is TGTGCCAGCAGTGAACCCGCAGGCCGACAGGATTCACCCCTCCACTTT.

The chain employs TRBV4-1 and TRBJ1-1; 10 bases match TRBD1. Trimming took 3 bases from V and 5 from J; bases not matched to a gene: 9. Germline V gene sequence: CDR1 MGHRA, CDR2 YSYEKL. The length of the CDR3 is 16 residues. This chain's CDR3 is CASSQGQGPSRTEAFF. DNA for the CDR3: TGCGCCAGCAGCCAGGGACAGGGGCCTTCCCGGACTGAAGCTTTCTTT.

The rearrangement links TRBV7-6 to TRBJ2-6, with 7 bases matching TRBD1. Trimming took 5 bases from V and 3 from J; bases not matched to a gene: 10. Germline V gives CDR1 SGHVS, CDR2 FNYEAQ. The CDR3 totals 17 residues. In nucleotides, the CDR3 is TGTGCCAGCAGCAGCAGACAGGGACACAGTGGGGCCAACGTCCTGACTTTC. Translation: CASSSRQGHSGANVLTF.

The chain joins TRBV11-3 to TRBJ2-2, with D maybe TRBD2 (6 bases). Germline values: CDR1 SGHNT, CDR2 YENEEA. The CDR3 has 17 residues. The V end lost 0 bases, the J end lost 4 bases, and 15 bases lay between the germline ends. In DNA, the CDR3 is TGTGCCAGCAGCTTAGAGTCAGGGACTTCTAGCACCGGGGAGCTGTTTTTT. As protein: CASSLESGTSSTGELFF.

The rearrangement uses TRBV30 and TRBJ1-3; D remains ambiguous. This CDR3 is built from 14 residues. Trimming cost V 0 bases and J 2 bases, with 8 bases left between them. CDR1 is GTSNPN, CDR2 SVGIG, per germline (reference sequence). In DNA, the CDR3 is TGTGCCTGGAGTGTGAGGAAGGCTGGAAACACCATATATTTT. It translates to CAWSVRKAGNTIYF. The whole variable domain, remainder taken from reference TRBV30 and TRBJ1-3, is SQTIHQWPATLVQPVGSPLSLECTVEGTSNPNLYWYRQAAGRGLQLLFYSVGIGQISSEVPQNLSASRPQDRQFILSSKKLLLSDSGFYLCAWSVRKAGNTIYFGEGSWLTVV.

V is TRBV29-1 and J is TRBJ1-1, with D uncertain. The CDR3 is made up of 13 amino acids. The germline V and J ends were trimmed by 0 bases and 1 base, with 6 bases remaining between them. Germline V gene lookup returns CDR1 SQVTM and CDR2 ANQGSEA. CDR3 protein: CSVEEGGNTEAFF. The CDR3 nucleotides are TGCAGCGTTGAAGAGGGAGGGAACACTGAAGCTTTCTTT.

CDR3 nucleotides: TGTGCCAGCAGCACTGGACTAGCGGGGGGTAATCGAAATGAGCAGTTCTTC. Encoded protein: CASSTGLAGGNRNEQFF. The chain couples TRBV11-3 to TRBJ2-1, with 14 nucleotides matching TRBD2. CDR3 length equals 17 residues. Trimming took 5 bases from V and 7 from J; bases not matched to a gene: 10. Germline-derived CDR1 and CDR2 are SGHNT and YENEEA.

The chain joins TRBV6-5 to TRBJ2-7, with D perhaps matching TRBD1 (6 bases). This CDR3 spans 13 amino acids. Germline lookup yields CDR1 MNHEY and CDR2 SVGAGI. The V gene lost 8 bases and the J gene lost 5 bases, with 16 bases spanning the gap. CDR3 sequence reads: CASPPGQTHEQYF. In DNA, the CDR3 is TGTGCCAGCCCCCCGGGACAAACACACGAGCAGTACTTC.

This chain connects TRBV11-2 to TRBJ2-3; TRBD1 is a possible D gene (6 bases). Germline loops: CDR1 SGHAT, CDR2 FQNNGV. The CDR3 extends over 14 amino acids. V lost 4 bases and J 6 bases, leaving 14 bases between the germline ends. The CDR3 loop reads CASSSAQGRDTQYF. CDR3 coding DNA: TGTGCCAGCAGCTCCGCACAGGGTCGGGATACGCAGTATTTT.

This chain links TRBV30 with TRBJ1-2; possibly TRBD1 for D (6 bases). The CDR3 extends over 16 amino acids. Per germline, CDR1 GTSNPN and CDR2 SVGIG (reference sequence). Trimming took off 1 base at V and 0 bases at J, with 15 bases between the two ends. The CDR3 sequence is CAWSALSGTTNYGYTF. Written as DNA, the CDR3 is TGTGCCTGGAGTGCCTTATCCGGGACAACTAACTATGGCTACACCTTC.

This chain uses TRBV7-6 with TRBJ1-3; D not resolved. V lost 4 bases and J lost 2, with 15 bases in between. Looked up from germline, CDR1 is SGHVS and CDR2 is FNYEAQ. The CDR3 consists of 16 residues. DNA for the CDR3: TGTGCCAGCAGCTCGTATCGGGGTAGGACTGGAAACACCATATATTTT. Encoded protein: CASSSYRGRTGNTIYF.

This clone was counted once. The V and J genes are TRBV6-5 and TRBJ2-7; 8 nucleotides agree with TRBD1. Per the germline V gene, CDR1 is MNHEY and CDR2 is SVGAGI. This CDR3 region has 14 residues. The V and J ends lost 8 bases and 6 bases, in that order; junction bases with no gene match: 12. The CDR3 DNA reads as TGTGCCAGCTCTGGGACAGGCGCCCTGATCGAGCAGTACTTC. Protein product: CASSGTGALIEQYF.

The chain is built from TRBV3-1 (or the pseudogene TRBV3-2) and TRBJ1-2; D call uncertain. Germline values: CDR1 LGHDT, CDR2 YNNKEL (reference sequence). V was clipped by 0 bases and J by 4 bases, with 12 bases between them. The CDR3 spans 15 residues. CDR3 residues: CASSQESAAFYGYTF. The CDR3 DNA reads as TGTGCCAGCAGCCAAGAGTCAGCGGCCTTCTATGGCTACACCTTC.

This chain joins TRBV7-8 and TRBJ1-1; no definite D call. The germline V gene has CDR1 SGHVS and CDR2 FQNEAQ. Between the trimmed V and J ends, which lost 5 bases and 1 base, there was a span of 11 bases. CDR3 length equals 14 residues. CDR3 coding DNA: TGTGCCAGCAGCCCTGGCAGGCAGAACACTGAAGCTTTCTTT. Its protein is CASSPGRQNTEAFF. The full variable domain, in which reference TRBV7-8 and TRBJ1-1 provide the parts outside the CDR3, is GAGVSQSPRYKVAKRGQDVALRCDPISGHVSLFWYQQALGQGPEFLTYFQNEAQLDKSGLPSDRFFAERPEGSVSTLKIQRTQQEDSAVYLCASSPGRQNTEAFFGQGTRLTVV.